This entry lists 21 T cell receptor beta chains sequenced from one sample in a study of T cell responses to AZD1222 COVID-19 vaccine (dated by TCRdb to the early 2020s). Libraries were made using the immunoSEQ multiplex PCR assay. Imported from immuneACCESS, the table was reduced by TCRdb to in-frame sequences with V and J called. These copies leave out some clones; in studies compared against another copy, an unresolved V gene accounts for under half, and the cause of the remainder is not known. The sample table shows about 150,000 clones, and about 90% are seen once. The ten biggest clones cover 3.5% to 4% of the sample. In the paper's terms, the time point label means: about 28 days (+/-7) after the second vaccine dose. Specimen: peripheral blood, collected 28 days after the second AZD1222 dose. Every receptor here comes from an adult who received the AZD1222 COVID-19 vaccine.

In this sample, this clone turned up a few times. The chain combines TRBV6-6 with TRBJ1-6, with D possibly matching TRBD1 (5 bases). CDR1 is MNHNY and CDR2 is SVGAGI in the germline V gene (reference sequence). This CDR3 contains 15 residues. Trimming took 6 bases from V and 7 from J, leaving 16 bases between them. The CDR3 here is CASRTVREANSPLHF. CDR3 DNA sequence: TGTGCCAGCAGGACAGTGAGGGAGGCCAATTCACCCCTCCACTTT.

Details on this clone: Other DNA sequences in this sample translate to the same CDR3. The V call is TRBV18, the J call TRBJ2-7, with 10 bases matching TRBD1. Germline-derived CDR1 and CDR2 are KGHSH and LQKENI. V shed 3 bases and J 7 bases; nucleotides not matched to a gene: 3. The CDR3 spans 13 residues. The CDR3 sequence: CASSPGQGVEQYF. Written as DNA, the CDR3 is TGTGCCAGCTCACCTGGACAGGGGGTGGAGCAGTACTTC.

V is TRBV4-1 and J is TRBJ2-7; 7 bases map to TRBD1. The length of the CDR3 is 15 residues. Germline V CDR1 and CDR2: MGHRA, YSYEKL. With V trimmed by 2 bases and J by 7 bases, 11 bases remained unmatched. The DNA for the CDR3 is TGCGCCAGCAGCCAAAGACAGGGTCCGTTTCGGGAGCAGTACTTC. Protein: CASSQRQGPFREQYF.

The rearrangement uses TRBV14 and TRBJ2-1; no firm D call. Germline CDR1 reads SGHDN; CDR2 reads FVKESK. V was cut by 0 bases and J by 4 bases, with 13 bases left in between. The length of the CDR3 is 16 residues. CDR3 region: CASSQEKGFRYNEQFF. The CDR3 bases are TGTGCCAGCAGCCAAGAAAAGGGATTTCGGTACAATGAGCAGTTCTTC.

The gene calls are TRBV27 and TRBJ2-7; 7 bases match TRBD1. V was clipped by 3 bases and J by 6 bases; unmatched bases: 5. The length of the CDR3 is 13 residues. Germline V CDR1 and CDR2: MNHEY, SMNVEV (reference sequence). The CDR3 sequence is CASSFTGVSEQYF. The CDR3 DNA follows: TGTGCCAGCAGTTTTACAGGGGTGTCCGAGCAGTACTTC.

This clone was seen a single time. V and J are TRBV7-9 and TRBJ2-2, with D perhaps being TRBD1 or TRBD2 (6 bases each). This CDR3 is 16 amino acids long. V dropped 0 bases and J dropped 3 bases, with 11 bases sitting between them. Germline V gene data show CDR1 as SEHNR and CDR2 as FQNEAQ (reference sequence). The CDR3 region has the DNA TGTGCCAGCAGCTTAGCGCACGGGGGCTACACCGGGGAGCTGTTTTTT. Encoded protein: CASSLAHGGYTGELFF.

The chain carries TRBV5-6 and TRBJ2-4; tentative D call: TRBD1 (8 bases). Germline V CDR1 and CDR2: SGHDT, YYEEEE. The CDR3 is 14 amino acids. V was shortened by 2 bases and J by 8 bases, with 14 bases between the two germline ends. The CDR3 sequence is CASSFRTGRDIQYF. The CDR3 coding sequence is TGTGCCAGCAGCTTCCGGACAGGGAGGGACATTCAGTACTTC.

CDR3 loop: CASSEYESDSYGYTF. CDR3 DNA sequence: TGTGCCAGCAGTGAATATGAATCCGATTCCTATGGCTACACCTTC. The chain joins TRBV25-1 to TRBJ1-2; the D is unclear. This CDR3 is 15 amino acids long. The V and J ends lost 0 bases and 4 bases respectively, with 12 bases between them. In germline, CDR1 is MGHDK, CDR2 SYGVNS.

V and J are TRBV29-1 and TRBJ2-7; D not resolved. The ends were cut back, 0 bases at V and 4 bases at J, with 10 bases in the middle. Germline-derived CDR1 and CDR2 are SQVTM and ANQGSEA. The CDR3 extends over 13 amino acids. CDR3 amino acids: CSVEDPGGYEQYF. The DNA for the CDR3 is TGCAGCGTTGAAGATCCTGGCGGATACGAGCAGTACTTC.

This chain uses TRBV9 with TRBJ1-4; possible D gene TRBD1, 6 bases. Trimming shortened V by 1 base and J by 0 bases, and 7 bases separated the two germline ends. Germline CDR1 is SGDLS and CDR2 is YYNGEE. The CDR3 spans 15 residues. The chain's CDR3 is CASSVRTATNEKLFF. DNA for the CDR3: TGTGCCAGCAGCGTACGGACAGCAACTAATGAAAAACTGTTTTTT.

V and J are TRBV18 and TRBJ1-2, with D tentatively TRBD1 (6 bases). The ends were cut back, 0 bases at V and 2 bases at J, with 10 bases in the middle. The CDR3 has 15 residues. Germline V CDR1 and CDR2: KGHSH, LQKENI. The CDR3 DNA follows: TGTGCCAGCTCACCACCGGTGGGGGGCAACTATGGCTACACCTTC. This gives the protein CASSPPVGGNYGYTF.

The chain has TRBV19 and TRBJ1-1; D not certain. The CDR3 has 15 amino acids. Trimming cost V 3 bases and J 1 base, with 12 bases left between them. CDR1 and CDR2 from the germline V gene are LNHDA and SQIVND (reference sequence). The CDR3 DNA reads as TGTGCCAGTAGTATCCCAGGCCAAAGGAACACTGAAGCTTTCTTT. Translation: CASSIPGQRNTEAFF.

CDR3 sequence: CASSYLAGEGLFSYEQYF. CDR3 nucleotides: TGTGCCAGCAGTTACTTGGCAGGGGAGGGATTATTCTCCTACGAGCAGTACTTC. J is TRBJ2-7 and V is TRBV6-2 or TRBV6-3, with D perhaps TRBD2 (7 bases). Germline-derived CDR1 and CDR2 are MNHEY and SVGEGT. Trimming removed 1 base at V and 0 bases at J, with 19 bases between. This CDR3 is built from 18 residues.

This clone was detected once. The V call is TRBV7-3, the J call TRBJ2-3; no clear D gene. Germline CDR1 is SGHTA and CDR2 is FQGTGA. This CDR3 region has 13 residues. Trimming pared 2 bases from V and 5 bases from J, leaving 8 bases between. The CDR3 sequence: CASSLSGQDTQYF. The DNA for the CDR3 is TGTGCCAGCAGCTTATCTGGCCAAGATACGCAGTATTTT.

For this clone: Other DNA sequences within the sample encode an identical CDR3. The chain recombines TRBV7-9 with TRBJ2-3, with TRBD2 matching 14 bases. CDR1 is SEHNR, CDR2 FQNEAQ, per germline (reference sequence). With 5 bases clipped from V and 0 bases from J, the junction kept 7 bases outside the gene matches. The CDR3 has 18 amino acids. CDR3 nucleotides: TGTGCCAGCAGCCCCGGGACTAGCGGGGGACTCAGCACAGATACGCAGTATTTT. Its protein is CASSPGTSGGLSTDTQYF. The full variable domain, in which reference TRBV7-9 and TRBJ2-3 provide the parts outside the CDR3, is DTGVSQNPRHKITKRGQNVTFRCDPISEHNRLYWYRQTLGQGPEFLTYFQNEAQLEKSRLLSDRFSAERPKGSFSTLEIQRTEQGDSAMYLCASSPGTSGGLSTDTQYFGPGTRLTVL.

The CDR3, as DNA: TGTGCCAGCAGTTTAAAAGGGAGGCTACAGCCCCAGCATTTT. Protein product: CASSLKGRLQPQHF. This chain connects TRBV27 to TRBJ1-5; D remains ambiguous. V was cut by 2 bases and J by 7 bases, with 12 bases left in between. Germline V CDR1 and CDR2: MNHEY, SMNVEV (reference sequence). The length of the CDR3 is 14 residues.

This clone was seen a single time. The rearrangement links TRBV6-2 or TRBV6-3 to TRBJ2-2; TRBD2 matches at 11 bases. Germline loops: CDR1 MNHEY, CDR2 SVGEGT. There are 16 residues in the CDR3. With V trimmed by 5 bases and J by 6 bases, 8 bases remained unmatched. Here the CDR3 DNA reads TGTGCCAGCAGTGTTAGCGGGAGGGCCGGTTCCGGGGAGCTGTTTTTT. Translation: CASSVSGRAGSGELFF.

This clone was picked up one time. The chain combines TRBV7-3 with TRBJ1-2; 11 nucleotides align to TRBD1. Germline trimming cut 1 base from V and 3 bases from J; bases unmatched to any gene: 10. This CDR3 has 18 residues. Germline CDR1 reads SGHTA; CDR2 reads FQGTGA. The CDR3 DNA reads TGTGCCAGCAGCTTAAGACCGGGACAGGGGGATGGAGACTATGGCTACACCTTC. Translation: CASSLRPGQGDGDYGYTF.

The chain links TRBV30 to TRBJ1-3, with D tentatively TRBD1 (5 bases). This CDR3 is built from 15 residues. Looked up from germline, CDR1 is GTSNPN and CDR2 is SVGIG (reference sequence). V gave up 2 bases and J gave up 0 bases, with 11 bases separating them. Written as DNA, the CDR3 is TGTGCCTGGAGTTTTGGGGACTCCTCTGGAAACACCATATATTTT. Amino acid sequence: CAWSFGDSSGNTIYF.

This chain links TRBV11-3 with TRBJ2-3; 10 nucleotides match TRBD2. The CDR3 length is 14 residues. Germline V CDR1 and CDR2: SGHNT, YENEEA. With 5 bases clipped from V and 5 bases from J, the junction kept 4 bases outside the gene matches. The CDR3 here is CASSQREGQDTQYF. CDR3 DNA: TGTGCCAGCAGCCAGCGGGAGGGCCAAGATACGCAGTATTTT.

This clone was seen a single time. The chain has TRBV7-2 and TRBJ1-3, with D possibly being TRBD1 (6 bases). Trimming took 0 bases from V and 4 from J, leaving 13 bases between them. The CDR3 runs 16 residues. Germline V gene data show CDR1 as SGHTA and CDR2 as FQGNSA. The CDR3 DNA reads as TGTGCCAGCAGCTTAGCGAACAGGGCGATAGGAAACACCATATATTTT. Encoded protein: CASSLANRAIGNTIYF.